The clone carrying this T cell receptor beta chain was seen only a few times. At one of its ends the junction is not consistent with the germline gene, which may arise from a read error. These data are taken from a study of cytomegalovirus exposure and HLA in healthy donors. CDR1 is SSHAT and CDR2 is FNYEAQ in the germline V gene (reference sequence). CDR3 length: 18 residues. Use of 60 Vbeta and 13 Jbeta primers characterized the PCR. Produced via immunoSEQ multiplex PCR; TCRdb's table is partial and in-frame only. The sample yields some 91,000 clones, 65% to 80% seen once. This chain uses TRBV7-7 with TRBJ1-1; a possible D gene is TRBD1 (5 bases). The source material was PBMCs. This clonotype originated in a man aged 35 to 55 in good health and CMV-seropositive. The DNA of the CDR3 is TGTGCTAGCAGCTTAGGGGCCGGGACGAAGGAGGGGAGCACTGAAGCTTTCTTT. This translates into CASSLGAGTKEGSTEAFF.